This paragraph reports one TCR beta chain. Trimming took 5 bases from V and 7 from J; bases not matched to a gene: 14. Looked up from germline, CDR1 is SNHLY and CDR2 is FYNNEI. The CDR3 runs 16 residues. The data were taken from a study of blood T cell repertoires in COVID-19. Study information: Samples of COVID-19 (acute and convalescent) were obtained from the United States, Italy and Spain.

Per the original data handling: Reference gene primer amplification gave estimated nucleated cell counts. The repertoire was sequenced with immunoSEQ multiplex PCR; TCRdb's copy has only in-frame clones and lacks some. That table furnishes V, J and clone size, whereas the DNA furnished D and trimming. The repertoire holds over 150,000 clones, with roughly 84% as singletons. The sequencing input was peripheral blood. The chain joins TRBV2 to TRBJ1-5; 7 positions agree with TRBD1. The sequence came from a woman aged 60 to 75 with acute or convalescent COVID-19. CDR3 nucleotide sequence: TGTGCCAGCAGTTCCACAGGGGCGGCGAGGGGACAGCCCCAGCATTTT. As protein: CASSSTGAARGQPQHF.